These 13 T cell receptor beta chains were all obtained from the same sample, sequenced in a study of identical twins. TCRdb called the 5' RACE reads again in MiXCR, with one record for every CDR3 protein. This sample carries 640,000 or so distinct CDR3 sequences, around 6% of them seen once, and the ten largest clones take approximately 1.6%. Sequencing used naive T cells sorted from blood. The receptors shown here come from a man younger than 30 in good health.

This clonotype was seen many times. In DNA form, the CDR3 reads TGTGCCAGCACCCAACTAGCGAGGAACACCGGGGAGCTGTTTTTT. Encoded protein: CASTQLARNTGELFF. The chain couples TRBV11-2 to TRBJ2-2, with 7 bases matching TRBD2. V trimming: 7 bases; J trimming: 1 base; junction bases outside the gene matches: 6. CDR1 is SGHAT and CDR2 is FQNNGV in the germline V gene. The CDR3 runs 15 residues.

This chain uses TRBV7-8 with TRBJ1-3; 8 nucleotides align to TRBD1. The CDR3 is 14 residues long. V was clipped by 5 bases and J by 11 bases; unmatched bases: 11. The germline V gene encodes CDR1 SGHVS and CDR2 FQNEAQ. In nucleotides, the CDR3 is TGTGCCAGCAGCCTGACAGGGGCCGGAGCGGCCATATATTTT. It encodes CASSLTGAGAAIYF.

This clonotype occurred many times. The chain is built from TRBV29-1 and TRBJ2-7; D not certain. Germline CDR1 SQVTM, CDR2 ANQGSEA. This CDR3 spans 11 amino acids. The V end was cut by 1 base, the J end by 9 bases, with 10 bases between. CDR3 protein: CSVEGWGRQYF. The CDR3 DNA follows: TGCAGCGTTGAAGGGTGGGGTAGGCAGTACTTC.

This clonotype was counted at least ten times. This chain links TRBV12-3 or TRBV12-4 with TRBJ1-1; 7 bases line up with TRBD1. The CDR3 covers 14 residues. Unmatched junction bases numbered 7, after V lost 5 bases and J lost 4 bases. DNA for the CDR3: TGTGCCAGCAGTGCAGGGGGACACTTCACTGAAGCTTTCTTT. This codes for CASSAGGHFTEAFF.

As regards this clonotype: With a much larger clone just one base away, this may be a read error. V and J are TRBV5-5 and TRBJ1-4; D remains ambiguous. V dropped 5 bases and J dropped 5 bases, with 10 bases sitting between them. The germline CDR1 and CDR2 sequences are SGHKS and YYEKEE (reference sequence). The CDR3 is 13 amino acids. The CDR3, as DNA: TGTGCCAGCAGGGACGGCGGAAATGAAAAACTGTTTTTT. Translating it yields CASRDGGNEKLFF.

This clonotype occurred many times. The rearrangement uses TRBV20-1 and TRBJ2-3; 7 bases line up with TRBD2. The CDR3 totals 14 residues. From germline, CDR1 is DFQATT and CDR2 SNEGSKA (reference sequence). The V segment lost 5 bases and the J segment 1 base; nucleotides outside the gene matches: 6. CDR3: CSAQQAGRTDTQYF. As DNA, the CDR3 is TGCAGTGCTCAACAAGCGGGGCGCACAGATACGCAGTATTTT.

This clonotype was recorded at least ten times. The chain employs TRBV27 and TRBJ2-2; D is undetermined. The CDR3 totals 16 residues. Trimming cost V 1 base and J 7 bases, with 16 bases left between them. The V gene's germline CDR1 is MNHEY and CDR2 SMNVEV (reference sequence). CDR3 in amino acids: CASSLLGFANHGELFF. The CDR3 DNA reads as TGTGCCAGCAGTTTATTGGGCTTCGCGAATCACGGGGAGCTGTTTTTT.

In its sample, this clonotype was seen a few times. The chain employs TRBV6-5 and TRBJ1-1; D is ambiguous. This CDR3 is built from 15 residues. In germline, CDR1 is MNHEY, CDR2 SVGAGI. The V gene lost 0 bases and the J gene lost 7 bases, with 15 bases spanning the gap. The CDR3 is CASSYSASANGEAFF. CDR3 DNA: TGTGCCAGCAGTTACTCCGCATCTGCAAACGGTGAAGCTTTCTTT.

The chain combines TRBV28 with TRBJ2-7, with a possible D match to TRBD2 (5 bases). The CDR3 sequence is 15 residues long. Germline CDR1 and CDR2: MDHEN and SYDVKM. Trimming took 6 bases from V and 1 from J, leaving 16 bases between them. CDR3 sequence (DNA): TGTGCCAGCAGGCCTATTGGTAGGGAGTCCTACGAGCAGTACTTC. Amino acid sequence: CASRPIGRESYEQYF.

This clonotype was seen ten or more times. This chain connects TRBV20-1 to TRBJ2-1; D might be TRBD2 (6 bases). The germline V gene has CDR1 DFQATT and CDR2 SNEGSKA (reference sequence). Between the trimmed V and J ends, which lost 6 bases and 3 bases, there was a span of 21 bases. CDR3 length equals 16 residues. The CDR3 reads CSAIRDSSAGYNEQFF. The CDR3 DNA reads TGCAGTGCAATTAGGGACTCATCTGCCGGCTACAATGAGCAGTTCTTC.

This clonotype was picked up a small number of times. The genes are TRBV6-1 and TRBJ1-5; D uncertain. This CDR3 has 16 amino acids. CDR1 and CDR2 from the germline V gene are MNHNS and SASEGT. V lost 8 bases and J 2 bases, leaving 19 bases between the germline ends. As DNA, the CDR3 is TGTGCCAGCGCCTCAGTGGGATTTTCGGGCAATCAGCCCCAGCATTTT. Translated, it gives CASASVGFSGNQPQHF.

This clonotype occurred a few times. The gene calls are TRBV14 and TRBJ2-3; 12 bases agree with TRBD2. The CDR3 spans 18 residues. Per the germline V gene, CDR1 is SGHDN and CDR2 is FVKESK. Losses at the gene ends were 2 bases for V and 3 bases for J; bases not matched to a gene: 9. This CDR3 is CASSQRTSGILKTDTQYF. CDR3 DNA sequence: TGTGCCAGCAGCCAACGGACTAGCGGGATTTTGAAAACAGATACGCAGTATTTT.

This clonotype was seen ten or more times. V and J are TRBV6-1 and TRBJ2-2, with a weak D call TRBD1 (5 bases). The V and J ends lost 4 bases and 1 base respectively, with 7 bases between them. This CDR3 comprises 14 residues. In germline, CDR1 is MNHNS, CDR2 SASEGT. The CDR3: CASSGGQNTGELFF. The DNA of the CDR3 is TGTGCCAGCAGTGGAGGACAGAACACCGGGGAGCTGTTTTTT.